Included here is one T cell receptor beta chain sequence, with context. The antigen it recognizes is unknown. No qualities accompany the bases; no much larger clone lies one base away. TCR cDNA was made using 5'RACE template switching, a step that added a universal primer site and unique molecular identifiers. Priming of cDNA synthesis was performed from both the TCR alpha and TCR beta constant segments. Library amplification involved two PCR steps, and the second step added sample barcodes and sequencing adapters. Sequencing of the libraries was done on either Illumina HiSeq 2500 (2x100 bp) or NovaSeq (2x150 bp). The authors processed their data as follows. MIGEC handled demultiplexing of reads and collapsing into UMI consensus sequences, while MiXCR performed V(D)J alignment. Vaccine-responding clonotypes were identified with edgeR using replicate PBMC samples, with FDR below 0.01 and a log2 fold change above 5 up to day 15 being required. CD4 or CD8 identity was assigned to each bulk clonotype according to whether the clonotype was present at higher abundance in the sequenced CD4 repertoire or the sequenced CD8 repertoire. TCRdb reprocessed the public reads (quality trimming at Q25 with fastp, clone calling with MiXCR) and kept in-frame beta chains. For every CDR3 protein sequence, its rows merge into one entry that carries the most common genes and DNA. TCRdb, rather than the study authors, made the V and J calls. This sample is represented by under 300,000 distinct CDR3 sequences; about 7% of them were singletons. Clones ranked in the top ten supply 0.65% to 0.9% of the sample.

The intended sense of this specimen's treatment or condition label: live attenuated yellow fever vaccine strain. PBMCs were isolated from peripheral blood using a standard Ficoll-Paque protocol. CD4 and CD8 T-cell fractions were isolated with Dynabeads CD4 and CD8 positive selection kits. TriZol was used to extract RNA from bulk PBMCs, CD4 and CD8 fractions, and dextramer-positive and dextramer-negative fractions. The sample comes from a study of T cells after yellow fever vaccination (dated by TCRdb to the late 2010s). Concerning the study at large: The SMART-Seq v4 Ultra Low Input RNA kit was used to prepare libraries from fractions with low cell numbers. Bulk TCR alpha and beta repertoires were sequenced longitudinally to track T-cell clones before and after primary and booster YFV17D yellow fever vaccination. Two healthy male donors, one aged 18 to 30 and one aged 30 to 40 years, made up the cohort. Blood samples were taken at several timepoints before and after primary and secondary immunization, and bulk PBMC replicates and cell subsets were isolated.

Beyond this particular receptor, the publication reports: Compared with the primary T-cell response, the secondary T-cell response was faster but weaker, reaching its peak on day 5 rather than on day 15. FACS-sorted repertoires could contain abundant contaminating clonotypes from the bulk population, so computational filtering was required. Most clones expanded after primary vaccination (almost 98% of CD4 and 88% of CD8) were re-detected after the booster, suggesting that broad memory maintenance occurred. A small share of clonotypes occurred in both CD4 and CD8 compartments, likely arising from convergent recombination. Because the study included only two donors, the extent to which the findings can be generalized is limited.

The origin of this receptor is a man aged 25 to 40 who received the YFV17D yellow fever vaccine. Sequenced here: CD4+ T cells sorted from PBMCs, sampled 15 days after the yellow fever booster vaccination.

The nucleotide sequence reads TGTGCCACGATAGGAGCCCTTTCCGATGAGCAGTTCTTC. The encoded protein is CATIGALSDEQFF. The V and J segments used are TRBV18 and TRBJ2-1, with no confident D gene call. Trimming costs V 10 bases and J 8 bases, and their ends lie 18 bases apart. Including cysteine and phenylalanine, the CDR3 has 13 amino acids. The sequence is cut down to CDR3 DNA, 39 bases in frame from base 1. The germline V gene sets CDR1 to KGHSH and CDR2 to LQKENI.